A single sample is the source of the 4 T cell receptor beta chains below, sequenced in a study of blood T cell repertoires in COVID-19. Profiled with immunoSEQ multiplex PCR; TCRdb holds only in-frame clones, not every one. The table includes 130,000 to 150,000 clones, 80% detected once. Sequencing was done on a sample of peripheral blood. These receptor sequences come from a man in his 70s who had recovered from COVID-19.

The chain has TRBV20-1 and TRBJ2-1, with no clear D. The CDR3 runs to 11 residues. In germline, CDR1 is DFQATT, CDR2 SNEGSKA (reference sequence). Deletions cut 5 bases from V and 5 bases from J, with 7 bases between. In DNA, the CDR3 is TGCAGTGCTCATGACAACAATGAGCAGTTCTTC. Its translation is CSAHDNNEQFF.

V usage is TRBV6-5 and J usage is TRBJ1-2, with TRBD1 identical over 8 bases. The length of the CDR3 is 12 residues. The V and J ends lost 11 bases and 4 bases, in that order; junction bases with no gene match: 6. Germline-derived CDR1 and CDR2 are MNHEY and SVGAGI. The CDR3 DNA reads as TGTGCCGCTGGACAGGGTTTCTATGGCTACACCTTC. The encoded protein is CAAGQGFYGYTF.

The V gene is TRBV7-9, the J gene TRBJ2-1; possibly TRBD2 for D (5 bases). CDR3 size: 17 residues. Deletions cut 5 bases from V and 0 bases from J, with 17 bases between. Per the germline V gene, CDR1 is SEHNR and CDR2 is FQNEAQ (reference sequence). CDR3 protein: CASSPRLPAPSYNEQFF. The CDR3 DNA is TGTGCCAGCAGCCCAAGACTACCAGCCCCCTCCTACAATGAGCAGTTCTTC. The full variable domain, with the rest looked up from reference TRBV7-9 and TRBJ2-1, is DTGVSQNPRHKITKRGQNVTFRCDPISEHNRLYWYRQTLGQGPEFLTYFQNEAQLEKSRLLSDRFSAERPKGSFSTLEIQRTEQGDSAMYLCASSPRLPAPSYNEQFFGPGTRLTVL.

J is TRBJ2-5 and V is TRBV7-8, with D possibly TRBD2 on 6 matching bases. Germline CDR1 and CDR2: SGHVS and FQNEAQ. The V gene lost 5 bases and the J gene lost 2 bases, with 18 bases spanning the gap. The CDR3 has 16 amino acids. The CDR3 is CASSAGTPTPQETQYF. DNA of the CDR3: TGTGCCAGCAGCGCCGGGACTCCGACTCCTCAAGAGACCCAGTACTTC.